The 15 T cell receptor beta chains listed next were all sequenced from one sample in a study of cytomegalovirus exposure and HLA in healthy donors. Using immunoSEQ multiplex PCR, the repertoire was profiled, and TCRdb retains in-frame clones only, with some absent. Altogether about 300,000 clones are present, 85% to 90% being singletons, with the ten largest covering about 0.9%. The sample taken for sequencing was PBMCs. The receptors derive from a woman aged 18-30 years in good health and CMV-seronegative.

As concerns this clone: Distinct nucleotide sequences in the sample also encode this CDR3. V gene TRBV4-1 combines with J gene TRBJ1-2; TRBD1 matches 8 bases. This CDR3 comprises 14 residues. The V and J ends lost 1 base and 8 bases, in that order; junction bases with no gene match: 6. Germline lookup yields CDR1 MGHRA and CDR2 YSYEKL. The DNA of the CDR3 is TGCGCCAGCAGCCAAGGGCAGGGGGCCGGGGGCTACACCTTC. It yields the protein CASSQGQGAGGYTF.

This clone was seen once. The chain combines TRBV5-1 with TRBJ2-1; D call uncertain. CDR3 length: 14 amino acids. Trimming cost V 4 bases and J 0 bases, with 8 bases left between them. Per the germline V gene, CDR1 is SGHRS and CDR2 is YFSETQ. The CDR3 DNA reads as TGCGCCAGCAGCCTGGATCACTCCTACAATGAGCAGTTCTTC. Translation gives CASSLDHSYNEQFF.

V is TRBV27 and J is TRBJ2-5; 7 positions agree with TRBD1. V lost 4 bases, J lost 4 bases, and 9 bases stayed unmatched. CDR1 and CDR2 (germline): MNHEY, SMNVEV (reference sequence). The CDR3 runs 15 residues. In nucleotides, the CDR3 is TGTGCCAGCAGTTCCGGGACAGTTTTTGGAGAGACCCAGTACTTC. Translated: CASSSGTVFGETQYF.

The V call is TRBV25-1, the J call TRBJ1-6, with 9 positions matching TRBD1. The length of the CDR3 is 16 residues. CDR1 and CDR2 from the germline V gene are MGHDK and SYGVNS. V was clipped by 4 bases and J by 9 bases; unmatched bases: 10. The CDR3 reads CASSAQTGGVGSPLHF. CDR3 DNA sequence: TGTGCCAGCAGTGCACAAACAGGGGGCGTAGGTTCACCCCTCCACTTT. The full variable domain, its missing parts supplied by reference TRBV25-1 and TRBJ1-6, is EADIYQTPRYLVIGTGKKITLECSQTMGHDKMYWYQQDPGMELHLIHYSYGVNSTEKGDLSSESTVSRIRTEHFPLTLESARPSHTSQYLCASSAQTGGVGSPLHFGNGTRLTVT.

This clone was seen a single time. The chain joins TRBV20-1 to TRBJ2-5; D remains ambiguous. Per germline, CDR1 DFQATT and CDR2 SNEGSKA (reference sequence). There are 10 residues in the CDR3. Trimming shortened V by 6 bases and J by 5 bases, and 7 bases separated the two germline ends. The DNA for the CDR3 is TGCAGTGCAAACGGGGAGACCCAGTACTTC. Translating it yields CSANGETQYF.

This chain connects TRBV13 to TRBJ2-2, with D perhaps TRBD2 (6 bases). CDR3 length equals 15 residues. CDR1 and CDR2 (germline): PRHDT, FYEKMQ (reference sequence). Trimming stripped 5 bases from V and 0 bases from J, with 10 bases between. This CDR3 reads CASSTSSANTGELFF. CDR3 nucleotide sequence: TGTGCCAGCAGCACCTCTAGCGCGAACACCGGGGAGCTGTTTTTT.

V and J are TRBV19 and TRBJ2-7; TRBD1 might be the D (5 bases). Germline values: CDR1 LNHDA, CDR2 SQIVND (reference sequence). The CDR3 spans 17 residues. Trimming shortened V by 5 bases and J by 6 bases, and 26 bases separated the two germline ends. Written as DNA, the CDR3 is TGTGCCAGTAGTTCAAACCAGGGTGGAGTTTCTCCTCTCGAGCAGTACTTC. Residues: CASSSNQGGVSPLEQYF. Combining the CDR3 with reference TRBV19 and TRBJ2-7 gives the whole variable domain DGGITQSPKYLFRKEGQNVTLSCEQNLNHDAMYWYRQDPGQGLRLIYYSQIVNDFQKGDIAEGYSVSREKKESFPLTVTSAQKNPTAFYLCASSSNQGGVSPLEQYFGPGTRLTVT.

The chain joins TRBV15 to TRBJ1-4; D not certain. Per the germline V gene, CDR1 is LNHNV and CDR2 is YYDKDF (reference sequence). There are 14 residues in the CDR3. Trimming stripped 0 bases from V and 8 bases from J, with 10 bases between. The CDR3: CATSREDIQEKLFF. The CDR3, as DNA: TGTGCCACCAGCAGAGAAGACATCCAGGAAAAACTGTTTTTT.

This chain joins TRBV6-1 and TRBJ1-1; D is perhaps TRBD1 (6 bases). Germline loops: CDR1 MNHNS, CDR2 SASEGT. The germline V and J ends were trimmed by 11 bases and 2 bases, with 12 bases remaining between them. This CDR3 contains 12 residues. The CDR3 loop is CAGKTGNTEAFF. The DNA for the CDR3 is TGTGCCGGAAAGACAGGTAACACTGAAGCTTTCTTT.

This clone showed up just a few times. The genes are TRBV2 and TRBJ1-6, with D maybe TRBD1 (6 bases). Trimming stripped 9 bases from V and 6 bases from J, with 12 bases between. Per germline, CDR1 SNHLY and CDR2 FYNNEI. There are 13 residues in the CDR3. The CDR3 region is CARTGQINSPLHF. CDR3 in DNA: TGTGCCAGGACCGGACAGATTAATTCACCCCTCCACTTT.

V and J are TRBV5-8 and TRBJ1-5; TRBD1 agrees at 7 bases. J was trimmed by 4 bases and V by 5 bases; bases with no gene match: 9. The V gene's germline CDR1 is SGHTS and CDR2 YDEGEE. CDR3 length: 15 residues. The CDR3 DNA sequence: TGTGCCAGCAGTCTCGCGGACAGGAGGAATCAGCCCCAGCATTTT. Amino acid sequence: CASSLADRRNQPQHF.

The V gene is TRBV30, the J gene TRBJ1-5; weak D call: TRBD1 (5 bases). V was trimmed by 2 bases and J by 2 bases, leaving 19 bases between them. Germline assignment: CDR1 GTSNPN and CDR2 SVGIG (reference sequence). CDR3 length equals 17 residues. The CDR3 here is CAWSRMSGGRGNQPQHF. DNA for the CDR3: TGTGCCTGGAGTAGGATGAGCGGGGGAAGGGGCAATCAGCCCCAGCATTTT.

This clone was seen just once. The J gene is TRBJ1-6, the V gene TRBV19; 10 bases line up with TRBD1. Germline V lookup: CDR1 LNHDA, CDR2 SQIVND (reference sequence). V was pared by 5 bases and J by 9 bases, with 7 bases of the junction left unmatched. The CDR3 consists of 15 residues. CDR3: CASSEEGQGLSPLHF. The CDR3 nucleotides are TGTGCCAGTAGTGAGGAGGGACAGGGGCTTTCACCCCTCCACTTT.

The gene calls are TRBV27 and TRBJ2-3; D uncertain. Trimming removed 4 bases from V and 4 bases from J, with 3 bases in between. There are 11 residues in the CDR3. CDR1 and CDR2 from the germline V gene are MNHEY and SMNVEV (reference sequence). CDR3 nucleotides: TGTGCCAGCAGTTCTGCAGATACGCAGTATTTT. Protein sequence: CASSSADTQYF.

The chain employs TRBV11-2 and TRBJ2-3, with 10 bases identical to TRBD2. The V and J ends lost 3 bases and 7 bases, in that order; junction bases with no gene match: 16. Germline CDR1 SGHAT, CDR2 FQNNGV. There are 18 residues in the CDR3. The DNA of the CDR3 is TGTGCCAGCAGCTTCCAGGGGGCTGCTAGCGGGAGAGAAAATACGCAGTATTTT. Translation gives CASSFQGAASGRENTQYF.